The entry below gives a single TCR beta chain sequence along with its context. The data were obtained in a study of blood T cell repertoires in COVID-19. Study-wide context: COVID-19 samples from acute and convalescent phases originated in the United States, Italy and Spain. The cDNA or gDNA used as material had been derived from T cells, B-cell-depleted T cells, or PBMCs.

The CDR3 runs 16 residues. V was cut by 2 bases and J by 2 bases, with 13 bases left in between. Germline V CDR1 and CDR2: SGHDT, YYEEEE. Per the authors' pipeline: Reference gene primer amplification in the assay estimated nucleated cell counts. Sequencing used immunoSEQ multiplex PCR; TCRdb keeps in-frame clones, though not all of them. That table supplies the V and J calls and clone size; D and trimming were determined from the DNA. The table has some 250,000 clones, about 80% seen once. The chain carries TRBV5-6 and TRBJ1-4; perhaps TRBD1 as D (6 bases). Material for sequencing was peripheral blood. This receptor was obtained from a man aged 50-60 years with active or convalescent COVID-19. Written as DNA, the CDR3 is TGTGCCAGCAGCTTAAAAACAGGGTGGACTAATGAAAAACTGTTTTTT. Protein: CASSLKTGWTNEKLFF.